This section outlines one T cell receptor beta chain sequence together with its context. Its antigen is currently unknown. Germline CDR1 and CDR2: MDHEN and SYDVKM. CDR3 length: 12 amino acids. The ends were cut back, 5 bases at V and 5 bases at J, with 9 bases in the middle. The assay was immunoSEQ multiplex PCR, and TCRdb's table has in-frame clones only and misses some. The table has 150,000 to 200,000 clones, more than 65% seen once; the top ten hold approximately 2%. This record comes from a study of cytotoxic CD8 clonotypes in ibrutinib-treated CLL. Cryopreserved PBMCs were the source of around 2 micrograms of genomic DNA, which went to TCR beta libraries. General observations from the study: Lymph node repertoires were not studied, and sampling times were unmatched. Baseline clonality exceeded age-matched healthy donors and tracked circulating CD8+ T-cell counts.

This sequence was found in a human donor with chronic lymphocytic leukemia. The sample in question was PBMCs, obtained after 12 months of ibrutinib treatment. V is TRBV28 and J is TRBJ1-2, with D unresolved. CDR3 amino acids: CASSTAPYGYTF. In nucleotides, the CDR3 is TGTGCCAGCAGTACCGCCCCTTATGGCTACACCTTC.